One and the same sample provided the 17 T cell receptor beta chains below, sequenced in a study of T cell responses to AZD1222 COVID-19 vaccine. Profiling relied on immunoSEQ multiplex PCR, and the TCRdb table lists in-frame clones only, not all of them. The table lists under 150,000 clones, 90% of them singletons, with 1.6% in the top ten. The sample here was peripheral blood, taken 28 days after the second AZD1222 dose. These receptors were taken from an adult who received the AZD1222 COVID-19 vaccine.

The rearrangement joins TRBV19 to TRBJ1-5; 11 positions match TRBD1. V trimming: 2 bases; J trimming: 3 bases; junction bases outside the gene matches: 3. The CDR3 covers 16 residues. CDR1 and CDR2 (germline): LNHDA, SQIVND (reference sequence). The CDR3 region is CASSIWDRGINQPQHF. For the CDR3, the DNA is TGTGCCAGTAGTATATGGGACAGGGGGATCAATCAGCCCCAGCATTTT. The full variable domain, its missing parts supplied by reference TRBV19 and TRBJ1-5, is DGGITQSPKYLFRKEGQNVTLSCEQNLNHDAMYWYRQDPGQGLRLIYYSQIVNDFQKGDIAEGYSVSREKKESFPLTVTSAQKNPTAFYLCASSIWDRGINQPQHFGDGTRLSIL.

The V gene is TRBV24-1, the J gene TRBJ1-1, with D uncertain. Germline assignment: CDR1 KGHDR and CDR2 SFDVKD. V was cut by 1 base and J by 5 bases, with 7 bases left in between. This CDR3 region has 13 residues. In DNA form, the CDR3 reads TGTGCCACCAGTGATTTAGTGGGGACTGAAGCTTTCTTT. Its protein is CATSDLVGTEAFF.

V is TRBV2 and J is TRBJ1-2; tentatively, D is TRBD1 (6 bases). This CDR3 is 14 amino acids long. The germline gives CDR1 SNHLY, CDR2 FYNNEI. V lost 0 bases to trimming and J lost 4 bases, with 9 bases between them. CDR3 DNA sequence: TGTGCCAGCAGTGAAGCAGGGGACACCTATGGCTACACCTTC. Encoded protein: CASSEAGDTYGYTF.

This chain connects TRBV10-3 to TRBJ2-1; possibly TRBD1 or TRBD2 for D (5 bases each). Trimming took 6 bases from V and 1 from J, leaving 7 bases between them. The CDR3 spans 13 residues. The germline V gene encodes CDR1 ENHRY and CDR2 SYGVKD. The CDR3 loop is CAIRGDSYNEQFF. The CDR3 DNA sequence: TGTGCCATCAGGGGGGATTCCTACAATGAGCAGTTCTTC.

CDR3 nucleotides: TGTGCCAGCAGCTTAGGTGGGGGAGGGAACACTGAAGCTTTCTTT. The encoded protein is CASSLGGGGNTEAFF. This chain connects TRBV5-4 to TRBJ1-1, with TRBD1 as a possible D gene (5 bases). Trimming cost V 2 bases and J 1 base, with 12 bases left between them. Germline V gives CDR1 SGHNT, CDR2 YYREEE (reference sequence). The CDR3 extends over 15 amino acids. The variable domain in full, completed from reference TRBV5-4 and TRBJ1-1, reads ETGVTQSPTHLIKTRGQQVTLRCSSQSGHNTVSWYQQALGQGPQFIFQYYREEENGRGNFPPRFSGLQFPNYSSELNVNALELDDSALYLCASSLGGGGNTEAFFGQGTRLTVV.

The chain joins TRBV7-3 to TRBJ2-2, with 9 bases aligning to TRBD2. This CDR3 contains 14 residues. Losses at the gene ends were 5 bases for V and 6 bases for J; bases not matched to a gene: 4. Germline V gives CDR1 SGHTA, CDR2 FQGTGA. CDR3 region: CASSPGLAAGELFF. For the CDR3, the DNA is TGTGCCAGCAGCCCGGGACTAGCTGCCGGGGAGCTGTTTTTT. The variable domain in full, completed from reference TRBV7-3 and TRBJ2-2, reads GAGVSQTPSNKVTEKGKYVELRCDPISGHTALYWYRQSLGQGPEFLIYFQGTGAADDSGLPNDRFFAVRPEGSVSTLKIQRTERGDSAVYLCASSPGLAAGELFFGEGSRLTVL.

The rearrangement uses TRBV28 and TRBJ1-3, with D uncertain. The CDR3 consists of 12 residues. V lost 11 bases and J 0 bases, leaving 8 bases between the germline ends. Germline V lookup: CDR1 MDHEN, CDR2 SYDVKM. The DNA for the CDR3 is TGTGCCGTTGTAACCTCTGGAAACACCATATATTTT. Amino acid sequence: CAVVTSGNTIYF.

This rearrangement joins TRBV11-2 to TRBJ2-7, with 13 bases aligning to TRBD2. Trimming took 6 bases from V and 11 from J; bases not matched to a gene: 13. The germline gives CDR1 SGHAT, CDR2 FQNNGV. This CDR3 spans 15 amino acids. CDR3 in amino acids: CASRPPGLAGAGEYF. CDR3 bases: TGTGCCAGCAGGCCCCCCGGACTAGCGGGAGCTGGGGAGTACTTC.

The rearrangement links TRBV19 to TRBJ2-7; 7 positions agree with TRBD2. CDR1 LNHDA and CDR2 SQIVND come from the germline V gene (reference sequence). The trim removed 5 bases at V and 2 bases at J, leaving 12 bases unmatched. The CDR3 is 16 residues long. The CDR3 nucleotides are TGTGCCAGTAGTTCACTACGCAGGGAGGGGACCTACGAGCAGTACTTC. Translating gives CASSSLRREGTYEQYF.

The rearrangement links TRBV7-2 to TRBJ2-1, with 8 nucleotides matching TRBD2. V lost 1 base and J lost 7; bases outside the gene matches: 12. The germline V gene has CDR1 SGHTA and CDR2 FQGNSA. The CDR3 runs to 17 residues. CDR3: CASSLEGSGAWGNEQFF. In DNA, the CDR3 is TGTGCCAGCAGCTTAGAAGGTAGCGGGGCTTGGGGGAATGAGCAGTTCTTC.

The rearrangement uses TRBV27 and TRBJ2-1; no firm D call. Germline-derived CDR1 and CDR2 are MNHEY and SMNVEV (reference sequence). Trimming took 3 bases from V and 9 from J, leaving 15 bases between them. The CDR3 runs to 14 residues. CDR3 bases: TGTGCCAGCAGTTTGACCCCGACCCGGGTTGAGCAGTTCTTC. Its translation is CASSLTPTRVEQFF.

The chain employs TRBV20-1 and TRBJ2-1; D is undetermined. V was pared by 3 bases and J by 5 bases, with 14 bases between. The CDR3 has 14 residues. Germline values: CDR1 DFQATT, CDR2 SNEGSKA (reference sequence). CDR3 residues: CSASPLPRDNEQFF. The CDR3 coding sequence is TGCAGTGCTAGTCCTCTTCCTAGGGACAATGAGCAGTTCTTC.

The chain has TRBV24-1 and TRBJ1-1; D not resolved. CDR1 KGHDR and CDR2 SFDVKD come from the germline V gene. This CDR3 has 15 amino acids. V lost 5 bases to trimming and J lost 7 bases, with 19 bases between them. CDR3 loop: CATSGWTLWKDEAFF. The CDR3 DNA reads as TGTGCCACCAGTGGTTGGACCCTCTGGAAGGATGAAGCTTTCTTT.

The V and J genes are TRBV7-3 and TRBJ1-2, with D perhaps TRBD1 (5 bases). Per germline, CDR1 SGHTA and CDR2 FQGTGA. This CDR3 is built from 15 residues. The V gene lost 5 bases and the J gene lost 4 bases, with 17 bases spanning the gap. The CDR3 DNA is TGTGCCAGCAGCCAACTCGGGGGGAAATCCTATGGCTACACCTTC. Protein product: CASSQLGGKSYGYTF.

This chain joins TRBV5-8 and TRBJ2-7; no reliable D call. Trimming left V 1 base short and J 5 bases short, with 10 bases between. The CDR3 consists of 13 residues. Germline V lookup: CDR1 SGHTS, CDR2 YDEGEE. The CDR3 loop reads CASSLLHTHEQYV. In DNA, the CDR3 is TGTGCCAGCAGCTTGTTACACACCCACGAGCAGTACGTC.

This chain links TRBV10-1 with TRBJ2-1; TRBD1 aligns across 8 bases. V lost 7 bases to trimming and J lost 7 bases; unmatched junction nucleotides: 12. The CDR3 totals 15 residues. Germline CDR1 is WNHNN and CDR2 is SYGVQD (reference sequence). CDR3 bases: TGCGCCAGCAATACAGGGGGTACGGGCAGGAATGAGCAGTTCTTC. Amino acids: CASNTGGTGRNEQFF.

This chain uses TRBV9 with TRBJ1-1; D perhaps matches TRBD1 (6 bases). Germline V gene sequence: CDR1 SGDLS, CDR2 YYNGEE. V was clipped by 6 bases and J by 0 bases, with 12 bases between them. The CDR3 contains 14 residues. The CDR3 protein is CASNPGQMNTEAFF. The CDR3 region has the DNA TGTGCCAGCAACCCGGGACAAATGAACACTGAAGCTTTCTTT.